What follows describes a single TCR beta chain. Its cognate antigen has yet to be identified. No base-level quality is on record; no much larger clone is a single base apart. Per the germline V gene, SGHTA is the CDR1 and FQGTGA is the CDR2. V was cut back by 3 bases and J by 5 bases, leaving a gap of 16 bases between them. The CDR3 holds 15 amino acids from the cysteine to the phenylalanine. Just the 45-base CDR3 DNA is kept, in frame starting at base 1. This record belongs to a study of blood T cell repertoires in COVID-19 (dated by TCRdb to about 2020). Regarding the research as a whole: The collaborator samples originated in the United States, Italy and Spain and spanned the acute and convalescent phases of COVID-19. The material from the prospective study consisted of cDNA or gDNA derived from T cells, B-cell-depleted T cells, or PBMCs. Deeply sampled blood TCRbeta repertoires from subjects exposed to, actively infected with, or recovered from COVID-19 were included in the dataset. The repertoires were released in a freely available public database meant as a resource for research on the immune response to SARS-CoV-2. Samples were obtained from the ongoing ImmuneRACE study (first 160 participants) and from 1,254 subjects provided by 6 global collaborators. Nearly every sample came with metadata listing a de-identified subject ID, COVID-19 status, age in years and sex. Where HLA class I and class II types were available, the types were taken from metadata supplied by the sample provider, not from assay-based typing. The investigation overall reported the following: The quantity of clinical and demographic metadata differed by source and by participant and was supplied without curation.

The collaborating institutions used their own protocols to collect whole blood in K2EDTA tubes. Collaborator samples were shipped for TCRbeta analysis as frozen whole blood, isolated PBMCs, or DNA extracted from either sample type. TCRbeta CDR3 regions were amplified from genomic DNA using the immunoSEQ Assay, a bias-controlled multiplex PCR. The authors processed their data as follows. The number of nucleated cells in each sample was estimated by amplification of reference gene primers within the assay. To quantify the absolute abundance of each unique TCRbeta CDR3 rearrangement, sequence reads were collapsed and filtered. For each sample, productive Simpson clonality was calculated as the square root of Simpson's diversity index over productive rearrangements. TCRdb's version of the immuneACCESS table is confined to in-frame rearrangements and falls short of the full clone set. An unresolved V gene accounts for under half of the shortfall where checked; the remainder is of unknown origin. Clone size and the V and J calls come from that table; the DNA yielded D and trimming. The sample table shows over 150,000 clones, and more than 85% are seen once. 0.45% to 0.65% of the sample goes to the ten largest clones.

The receptor was derived from a man aged 45-65 years with acute or convalescent COVID-19. Recombination joined TRBV7-3 with TRBJ2-5; matching of 5 bases hints at TRBD1 as the D gene. The sequencing input was peripheral blood. This receptor has the CDR3 CASSFQGTAGETQYF. In nucleotide form, the sequence is TGTGCCAGCAGCTTCCAGGGTACGGCCGGGGAGACCCAGTACTTC.